The rows below give T cell receptor beta chains drawn from one sample of a study of vaccination and CD4 T cells after COVID-19. TCRdb used MiXCR to reprocess the PCR reads, holding one entry per CDR3 protein. The repertoire holds 7,000 to 8,500 distinct CDR3 sequences, with around three fifths as singletons. For these receptors, no antigen is known. The sample taken for sequencing was CD4+ T cells from blood, cultured in vitro. These receptors were collected from a human donor who had recovered from COVID-19. CDR3s include the opening cysteine and the closing phenylalanine or tryptophan. The order of the fields is CDR3 length, clone size, V gene, J gene, D gene, CDR3 protein, CDR3 DNA. The D gene is left open where the match is weak. Expanded clones are given a class, and other clones once, few, many or no size at all.

15	.	TRBV18	TRBJ1-1	.	CATANWVELTTEAFF	TGTGCCACGGCGAACTGGGTGGAACTTACAACTGAAGCTTTCTTT
14	once	TRBV24-1	TRBJ2-2	.	CATSDVTGTGELFF	TGTGCCACCAGTGATGTCACAGGGACCGGGGAGCTGTTTTTT
13	.	TRBV20-1	TRBJ1-5	.	CSALGLSNQPQHF	TGCAGTGCTTTGGGATTGAGCAATCAGCCCCAGCATTTT
12	.	TRBV20-1	TRBJ2-5	.	CSAVQLQETQYF	TGCAGTGCCGTCCAACTCCAAGAGACCCAGTACTTC
13	.	TRBV30	TRBJ2-5	.	CAWSKRDRETQYF	TGTGCCTGGAGCAAGCGGGACAGAGAGACCCAGTACTTC
16	.	TRBV27	TRBJ2-5	.	CASSLSYPGTSGAQYF	TGTGCCAGCAGTTTATCGTACCCTGGGACTTCAGGGGCCCAGTACTTC
16	once	TRBV20-1	TRBJ2-3	TRBD2	CSATGLAGDPADTQYF	TGCAGTGCTACAGGACTAGCGGGAGATCCTGCAGATACGCAGTATTTT
15	medium-sized	TRBV12-3/TRBV12-4	TRBJ2-7	TRBD2	CASSPTPGTSHEQYF	TGTGCCAGCAGCCCAACACCCGGGACTAGCCACGAGCAGTACTTC
15	.	TRBV7-9	TRBJ1-3	.	CASSPEAGFGYTIYF	TGTGCCAGCAGCCCCGAGGCGGGGTTTGGGTACACCATATATTTT
16	.	TRBV20-1	TRBJ2-5	TRBD2	CSARGLAGGPLETQYF	TGCAGTGCTAGAGGTTTGGCGGGGGGGCCCTTAGAGACCCAGTACTTC
13	.	TRBV6-5	TRBJ1-1	.	CASSYIGNTEAFF	TGTGCCAGCAGTTACATCGGGAACACTGAAGCTTTCTTT
14	few	TRBV30	TRBJ2-5	.	CAWSVSPRAETQYF	TGTGCCTGGAGTGTCAGCCCACGGGCAGAGACCCAGTACTTC
15	.	TRBV25-1	TRBJ2-3	.	CASSVPGAYTDTQYF	TGTGCCAGCAGTGTCCCTGGGGCGTACACAGATACGCAGTATTTT
15	.	TRBV12-3/TRBV12-4	TRBJ1-2	.	CASSPFGSSNYGYTF	TGTGCCAGCAGTCCATTCGGCAGTTCTAACTATGGCTACACCTTC
13	.	TRBV24-1	TRBJ2-3	TRBD1	CATSVQGADTQYF	TGTGCCACCAGTGTCCAGGGGGCCGATACGCAGTATTTT
13	few	TRBV25-1	TRBJ1-2	.	CASSVGIVGGYTF	TGTGCCAGCAGTGTTGGCATTGTGGGTGGCTACACCTTC
13	.	TRBV15	TRBJ2-2	.	CATKGSNTGELFF	TGTGCCACCAAGGGCAGCAACACCGGGGAGCTGTTTTTT
13	.	TRBV20-1	TRBJ1-5	.	CSATSVRGQPQHF	TGCAGTGCGACGTCCGTTAGGGGGCAGCCCCAGCATTTT
15	.	TRBV11-3	TRBJ1-1	.	CASSPGGAWNTEAFF	TGTGCCAGCAGTCCTGGGGGGGCGTGGAACACTGAAGCTTTCTTT
18	few	TRBV20-1	TRBJ2-1	TRBD2	CSARVLGTGRAGTNEQFF	TGCAGTGCTAGAGTATTAGGGACTGGGAGGGCCGGTACCAATGAGCAGTTCTTC
16	.	TRBV6-1	TRBJ1-1	TRBD1	CASSKQGNRMNTEAFF	TGTGCCAGCAGTAAACAGGGGAACAGGATGAACACTGAAGCTTTCTTT
15	.	TRBV19	TRBJ2-7	.	CASSKFGDRNYEQYF	TGTGCCAGTAGTAAATTCGGAGACAGGAACTACGAGCAGTACTTC
13	.	TRBV19	TRBJ2-7	.	CASSPNYAYEQYF	TGTGCCAGTAGTCCAAACTATGCCTACGAGCAGTACTTC
12	large	TRBV7-2	TRBJ2-3	.	CASSFRADTQYF	TGTGCCAGCAGCTTCAGGGCAGATACGCAGTATTTT
14	once	TRBV18	TRBJ1-1	.	CASSALQGNTEAFF	TGTGCCAGCTCAGCGTTACAGGGGAACACTGAAGCTTTCTTT
15	.	TRBV20-1	TRBJ2-7	TRBD2	CSASGTSGGYYEQYF	TGCAGTGCTAGTGGGACTAGCGGGGGATACTACGAGCAGTACTTC
14	.	TRBV20-1	TRBJ2-6	.	CSAHPASSANVLTF	TGCAGTGCTCACCCGGCTTCTTCGGCCAACGTCCTGACTTTC
15	.	TRBV5-4	TRBJ1-5	.	CASSFGGGGYQPQHF	TGTGCCAGCAGCTTCGGGGGGGGTGGTTATCAGCCCCAGCATTTT
12	.	TRBV5-1	TRBJ2-5	.	CASSLDQETQYF	TGCGCCAGCAGCTTGGACCAAGAGACCCAGTACTTC
16	once	TRBV20-1	TRBJ1-1	TRBD1	CSARLTGGSWNTEAFF	TGCAGTGCTCGGCTGACAGGGGGAAGTTGGAACACTGAAGCTTTCTTT
13	.	TRBV6-1	TRBJ2-2	.	CATRIFSTGELFF	TGTGCCACCCGGATCTTTAGCACCGGGGAGCTGTTTTTT
14	.	TRBV7-3	TRBJ1-1	.	CASSLRGGMAEAFF	TGTGCCAGCAGCCTAAGGGGTGGGATGGCTGAAGCTTTCTTT
16	.	TRBV2	TRBJ1-1	TRBD1	CASSEFRDRGFTEAFF	TGTGCCAGCAGTGAATTTAGGGACAGGGGTTTCACTGAAGCTTTCTTT
12	.	TRBV6-1	TRBJ1-2	TRBD1	CASQGAWDGYTF	TGTGCCAGCCAGGGGGCATGGGATGGCTACACCTTC
17	.	TRBV6-1	TRBJ2-7	TRBD1	CASRGTGSPTGRYEQYF	TGTGCCAGCAGGGGGACAGGGAGCCCCACTGGGAGGTACGAGCAGTACTTC
14	.	TRBV10-3	TRBJ1-6	TRBD1	CAISGDREGSPLHF	TGTGCCATCAGTGGGGACAGGGAGGGTTCACCCCTCCACTTT
15	.	TRBV20-1	TRBJ2-3	TRBD2	CSAPRTSGYTDTQYF	TGCAGTGCTCCCAGGACTAGCGGATACACAGATACGCAGTATTTT